This T cell receptor beta chain was sequenced in a study of regulatory T cells in long-lasting Graves disease. Study in general: Treatment with antithyroid drugs for over 5 years, together with positive TSH receptor antibodies, meant persistent Graves' disease. Findings of the study overall: Persistent-disease Graves' patients showed less TCR diversity than new cases. Persistent disease showed a preference for TRBV28, TRBJ1-2 and TRBJ2-5. Limited sample numbers may have lowered accuracy.

As to time point: persistent/refractory GD, antithyroid drugs over 5 years with positive TRAb. Construction of the TCR library relied on RNA isolated from PBMCs. Only a few counts were recorded for this clonotype. Its antigen is not known. CDR1 is SGHDN and CDR2 is FVKESK in the germline V gene. After removal of 0 bases from V and 3 bases from J, the junction contained 7 bases not matched to a gene. This CDR3 spans 18 amino acids. Through Arm-PCR of CDR3 regions and iRepertoire HTBI primers, TCR beta libraries were built. Each CDR3 protein gets one entry after TCRdb re-called the multiplex PCR reads with MiXCR. The sample has some 440,000 distinct CDR3 sequences, 20% to 25% seen once; the top ten hold approximately 8%.

The starting material was peripheral blood mononuclear cells (PBMCs), obtained when the disease was refractory, from a patient treated with antithyroid drugs. This sequence joins TRBV14 and TRBJ2-7; 14 bases line up with TRBD2. The sequence derives from a female donor with Graves disease. The CDR3 nucleotides read TGTGCCAGCAGCCAAGATTGGTCCGGGACTAGCGGGAGCTACGAGCAGTACTTC. Its protein product is CASSQDWSGTSGSYEQYF.